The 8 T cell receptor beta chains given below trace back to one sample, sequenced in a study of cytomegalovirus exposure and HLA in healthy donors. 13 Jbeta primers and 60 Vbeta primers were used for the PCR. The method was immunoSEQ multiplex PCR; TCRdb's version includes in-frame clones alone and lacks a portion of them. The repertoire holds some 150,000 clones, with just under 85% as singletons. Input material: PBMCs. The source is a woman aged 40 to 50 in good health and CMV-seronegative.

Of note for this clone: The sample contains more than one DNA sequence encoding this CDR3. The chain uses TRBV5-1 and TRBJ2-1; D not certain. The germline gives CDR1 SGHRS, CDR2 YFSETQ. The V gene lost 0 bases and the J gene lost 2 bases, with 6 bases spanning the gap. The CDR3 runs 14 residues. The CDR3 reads CASSLGETYNEQFF. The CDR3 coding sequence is TGCGCCAGCAGCTTGGGCGAGACCTACAATGAGCAGTTCTTC.

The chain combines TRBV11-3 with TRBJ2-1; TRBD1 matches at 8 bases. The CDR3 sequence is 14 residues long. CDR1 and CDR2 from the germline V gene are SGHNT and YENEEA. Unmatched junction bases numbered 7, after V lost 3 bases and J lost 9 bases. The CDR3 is CASSLWSGGSEQFF. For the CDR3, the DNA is TGTGCCAGCAGCTTGTGGTCAGGGGGCAGTGAGCAGTTCTTC.

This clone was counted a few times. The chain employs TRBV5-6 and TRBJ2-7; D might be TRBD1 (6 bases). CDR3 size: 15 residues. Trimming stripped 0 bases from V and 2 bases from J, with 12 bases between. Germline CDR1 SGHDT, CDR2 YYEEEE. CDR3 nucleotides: TGTGCCAGCAGCTTGGATGTGACAGGCCCCTACGAGCAGTACTTC. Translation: CASSLDVTGPYEQYF.

CDR3 sequence reads: CASSLPTSGSPKYNEQFF. The CDR3 DNA follows: TGTGCCAGCAGTTTACCGACTAGCGGGAGCCCAAAATACAATGAGCAGTTCTTC. The rearrangement uses TRBV27 and TRBJ2-1; 12 bases fit TRBD2. With V trimmed by 2 bases and J by 4 bases, 9 bases remained unmatched. CDR3 length: 18 amino acids. Germline lookup yields CDR1 MNHEY and CDR2 SMNVEV (reference sequence).

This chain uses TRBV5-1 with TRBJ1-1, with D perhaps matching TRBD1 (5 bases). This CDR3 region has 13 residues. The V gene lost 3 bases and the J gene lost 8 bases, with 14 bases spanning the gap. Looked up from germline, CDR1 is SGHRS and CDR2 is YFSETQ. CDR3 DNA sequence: TGCGCCAGCAGCTGGGGGGGGATGAACGAAGCTTTCTTT. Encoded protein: CASSWGGMNEAFF.

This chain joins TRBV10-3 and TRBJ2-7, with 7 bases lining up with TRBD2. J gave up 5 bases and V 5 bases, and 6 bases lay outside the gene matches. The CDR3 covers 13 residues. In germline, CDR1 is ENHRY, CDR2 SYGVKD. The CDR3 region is CAISRGEGNEQYF. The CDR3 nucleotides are TGTGCCATCAGTCGGGGGGAGGGGAACGAGCAGTACTTC.

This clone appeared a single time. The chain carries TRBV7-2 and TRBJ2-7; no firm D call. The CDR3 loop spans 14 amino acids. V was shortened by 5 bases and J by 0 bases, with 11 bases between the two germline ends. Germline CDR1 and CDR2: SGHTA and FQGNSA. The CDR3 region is CASSDLGLSYEQYF. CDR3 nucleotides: TGTGCCAGCAGCGACCTTGGGCTCTCCTACGAGCAGTACTTC.

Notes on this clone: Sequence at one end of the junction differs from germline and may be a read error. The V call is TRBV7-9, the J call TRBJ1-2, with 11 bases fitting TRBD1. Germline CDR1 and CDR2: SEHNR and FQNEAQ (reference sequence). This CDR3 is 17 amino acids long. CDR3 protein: CSSSLARGTGGYYGYTF. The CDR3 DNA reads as TGTTCCAGCAGCTTAGCACGCGGGACAGGGGGTTACTATGGCTACACCTTC.